This T cell receptor (beta chain) was captured in a study of Graves' ophthalmopathy and Graves' hyperthyroidism (dated by TCRdb to about 2018). Concerning the study at large: Stable hyperthyroidism was defined as no progression to ophthalmopathy within 18 months of follow-up. To tell Graves' ophthalmopathy apart from Graves' hyperthyroidism, and to predict which patients would progress to ophthalmopathy, the study relied on TCR beta repertoire signatures. In total, 135 blood samples were TCR-sequenced: fewer than 50 ophthalmopathy, some 75 hyperthyroidism and some 17 hyperthyroidism-to-ophthalmopathy patients. In over 5 hyperthyroidism patients, the T-cell repertoire of thyroid tissue was compared with the T-cell repertoire of blood. To explore V-J signatures that separate ophthalmopathy from hyperthyroidism, a discovery set of about a hundred patients was enrolled, consisting of 40 to 45 with ophthalmopathy and approximately 57 with stable hyperthyroidism. The independent validation cohort included 18 to 20 hyperthyroidism patients plus 17 patients who later progressed from hyperthyroidism to ophthalmopathy. Once sampling was done, hyperthyroidism patients were given methimazole at a starting dose of 30 mg daily, while ophthalmopathy patients were given high-dose intravenous methylprednisolone. General study outcomes and caveats: Most expanded thyroid clonotypes with frequency above 0.001 were also detected in blood, suggesting blood repertoires may reflect the thyroid immune response. In validation, the model predicted ophthalmopathy progression with about 71% sensitivity and about 77% specificity; about a dozen predicted patients were CT-confirmed with GO in a median of around 6 months. Sample size was not predetermined statistically, and investigators were not blinded to group allocation. In cross-validation, the 13-signature model distinguished ophthalmopathy from stable hyperthyroidism with less than 90% sensitivity and roughly 81% specificity, while in the test set the corresponding values were around 79% and 71%.

CDR1 SGHTA and CDR2 FQGNSA are derived from the germline V gene. The CDR3 covers 15 residues, taking in both the cysteine and the phenylalanine. The only DNA kept is the CDR3, 45 bases in frame from the first base. V gives up 5 bases and J gives up 0 bases, and the segment between their germline ends measures 10 bases. This clonotype was picked up a small number of times. What this receptor recognizes is not known. No much larger clone exists at a distance of one base, and base qualities are not known. For repertoire sequencing, TCR beta CDR3 regions were amplified from RNA transcripts. A first-round RT-PCR used HTBI primers with the Qiagen OneStep RT-PCR kit, followed by a second-round multiplex PCR, size selection and purification. The libraries underwent paired-end sequencing with 100 bp reads on an Illumina HiSeq2000. As for the original processing: SOAPnuke was used to process the reads, removing any read that contained adapters or uncalled bases, had a mean Phred below 15, or lacked an exact match to the constant primer or identifier. High-quality paired reads were merged with COPE v1.2.5. Each unique nucleotide sequence was treated as a clonotype, and MiTCR v1.1 was used to align the clonotypes to the IMGT TRB V, D and J references. The analysis was limited to V-J combinations with a frequency above 0.0001, which together covered 98% to 99.2% of repertoires. A TCR clonal expansion and chaos score per V-J combination was defined as the ratio of F50 clonal expansion to chaos observed in the TCRdist matrix. Welch's t-statistics and random forest were used to reduce features to over ten V-J combinations, which were fed into a naive Bayes classifier. The similarity between thyroid and blood repertoires was quantified using the Morisita-Horn index. Through fastp at Q25 and MiXCR, TCRdb rebuilt clones from the public reads, retaining in-frame beta chains. Merged by CDR3 protein, the rows form single entries marked with the most common genes and DNA. The V and J calls were not made by the authors but by TCRdb's processing. Present in this sample are approximately 1.2 million distinct CDR3 sequences, roughly 35% of which were seen just once. Of the sample, around 10% is held by the ten largest clones.

The hyperthyroidism patients were 18 to 65 years old and newly diagnosed, with a disease duration of less than 2 months. Anyone with other autoimmune diseases, uncontrolled infections, pregnancy or lactation was excluded from the study. Diagnosis relied on clinical symptoms, serum thyroxine, TRAb, thyroid ultrasound and orbital computed tomography. Total RNA was extracted using Trizol reagent, and RNA quality was checked on an Agilent 2100 Bioanalyzer. The sequencing input was peripheral blood or thyroid tissue (not recorded which). The V and J genes are TRBV7-2 and TRBJ2-2; TRBD1 might be the D gene, on 5 matching bases. The origin of this receptor is an adult man with Graves' hyperthyroidism. The CDR3 protein: CASSLGVANTGELFF. The bases read TGTGCCAGCAGCCTAGGGGTGGCGAACACCGGGGAGCTGTTTTTT.